One and the same sample provided the 26 T cell receptor beta chains below, sequenced in a study of cytomegalovirus exposure and HLA in healthy donors. The PCR made use of 60 Vbeta and 13 Jbeta primers. Only in-frame clones appear in the TCRdb table, and some are missing; sequencing was by immunoSEQ multiplex PCR. Seen here are 130,000 or so clones, around 8.5% observed once, and the top ten hold about 5.5%. Specimen: PBMCs. These receptor sequences come from a middle-aged man in good health and CMV-seronegative.

A few counts support this clone. V usage is TRBV2 and J usage is TRBJ2-5; TRBD1 matches 11 bases. The J call may be mistaken, given a closer DNA end match to TRBJ2-7. This CDR3 has 14 residues. Germline V CDR1 and CDR2: SNHLY, FYNNEI. CDR3 sequence: CASPGQGDYYEQYF. The CDR3 DNA is TGTGCCAGCCCGGGACAGGGGGACTACTACGAGCAGTACTTC.

The V gene is TRBV27, the J gene TRBJ2-3; 9 nucleotides align to TRBD2. The CDR3 runs to 16 residues. CDR1 is MNHEY and CDR2 is SMNVEV in the germline V gene (reference sequence). V gave up 5 bases and J gave up 4 bases; unmatched junction bases: 10. Here the CDR3 DNA reads TGTGCCAGCAGTGCCCGTCAGCGGGGGGTTCCAGATACGCAGTATTTT. Amino acid sequence: CASSARQRGVPDTQYF.

This clone was seen only a few times. The chain has TRBV6-6 and TRBJ1-5, with D perhaps TRBD1 (6 bases). This CDR3 has 13 residues. V lost 4 bases and J lost 9, with 13 bases in between. Germline CDR1 is MNHNY and CDR2 is SVGAGI (reference sequence). The CDR3 protein is CASSSDSLGPQHF. The CDR3 DNA reads TGTGCCAGCAGTTCGGACAGCCTCGGGCCCCAGCATTTT.

This clone showed up just a few times. The chain has TRBV6-5 and TRBJ2-7; perhaps TRBD2 as D (6 bases). The CDR3 extends over 14 amino acids. V was pared by 8 bases and J by 0 bases, with 14 bases between. Germline CDR1 MNHEY, CDR2 SVGAGI. CDR3 sequence (DNA): TGTGCCAGCTCGGCTAGCGTTAGCTCCTACGAGCAGTACTTC. Its translation: CASSASVSSYEQYF.

This clone has more than one count but fewer than ten. This chain links TRBV2 with TRBJ1-5, with D perhaps matching TRBD1 (5 bases). The V end lost 2 bases, the J end lost 0 bases, and 8 bases lay between the germline ends. The CDR3 sequence is 15 residues long. Germline CDR1 reads SNHLY; CDR2 reads FYNNEI. CDR3 DNA: TGTGCCAGCAGTGAACGGGGGTATAGCAATCAGCCCCAGCATTTT. Its protein product is CASSERGYSNQPQHF. Full variable domain (remainder filled in from reference TRBV2 and TRBJ1-5): EPEVTQTPSHQVTQMGQEVILRCVPISNHLYFYWYRQILGQKVEFLVSFYNNEISEKSEIFDDQFSVERPDGSNFTLKIRSTKLEDSAMYFCASSERGYSNQPQHFGDGTRLSIL.

The chain employs TRBV5-4 and TRBJ1-2, with 8 bases matching TRBD1. The ends lost 4 bases at V and 1 base at J; junction bases unmatched: 3. In germline, CDR1 is SGHNT, CDR2 YYREEE (reference sequence). This CDR3 has 14 amino acids. The chain's CDR3 is CASSGGQGNYGYTF. CDR3 bases: TGTGCCAGCAGCGGAGGACAGGGTAACTATGGCTACACCTTC. The variable domain in full, completed from reference TRBV5-4 and TRBJ1-2, reads ETGVTQSPTHLIKTRGQQVTLRCSSQSGHNTVSWYQQALGQGPQFIFQYYREEENGRGNFPPRFSGLQFPNYSSELNVNALELDDSALYLCASSGGQGNYGYTFGSGTRLTVV.

The chain uses TRBV19 and TRBJ1-2; D gene uncertain. The CDR3 length is 11 residues. Germline loops: CDR1 LNHDA, CDR2 SQIVND (reference sequence). Trimming shortened V by 6 bases and J by 7 bases, and 9 bases separated the two germline ends. DNA of the CDR3: TGTGCCAGTAGACTCTCGGTTGGCTACACCTTC. It codes for CASRLSVGYTF.

DNA for the CDR3: TGTGCCAGCAGCTTAGCCGGTACCGTCTATGGCTACACCTTC. It is translated as CASSLAGTVYGYTF. The J gene is TRBJ1-2, the V gene TRBV7-6, with unresolved D. The V end was cut by 0 bases, the J end by 4 bases, with 9 bases between. The CDR3 is 14 amino acids. Germline CDR1 is SGHVS and CDR2 is FNYEAQ.

This clone came up a few times. This chain connects TRBV11-1 to TRBJ2-1; 10 bases align to TRBD2. Germline lookup yields CDR1 SGHAT and CDR2 FQDESV (reference sequence). With 1 base clipped from V and 9 bases from J, the junction kept 3 bases outside the gene matches. This CDR3 has 14 residues. DNA of the CDR3: TGTGCCAGCAGCTTAGAGCGGGGGGGCATTGAGCAGTTCTTC. Translating it yields CASSLERGGIEQFF.

This clone was picked up a small number of times. The chain couples TRBV29-1 to TRBJ2-3; a weak D match, TRBD2 (5 bases). V was pared by 6 bases and J by 0 bases, with 10 bases between. The germline gives CDR1 SQVTM, CDR2 ANQGSEA. The CDR3 totals 13 residues. CDR3 nucleotides: TGCAGCGTACCCCGGGAAAGCACAGATACGCAGTATTTT. It codes for CSVPRESTDTQYF.

This clone was counted only a few times. V usage is TRBV18 and J usage is TRBJ1-6, with TRBD1 matching 10 bases. Germline lookup yields CDR1 KGHSH and CDR2 LQKENI. J lost 7 bases, V lost 3 bases, and 6 bases had no gene match. This CDR3 comprises 16 residues. CDR3 sequence reads: CASSPQPGQGNSPLHF. The CDR3 bases are TGTGCCAGCTCACCGCAACCGGGACAGGGGAATTCACCCCTCCACTTT.

This clone was seen a handful of times. The V gene is TRBV9, the J gene TRBJ2-1; maybe TRBD1 (6 bases). Trimming pared 0 bases from V and 0 bases from J, leaving 7 bases between. Germline V gene lookup returns CDR1 SGDLS and CDR2 YYNGEE. The CDR3 spans 15 residues. In nucleotides, the CDR3 is TGTGCCAGCAGCGTAGCAGGGGACTCCTACAATGAGCAGTTCTTC. Translated, it gives CASSVAGDSYNEQFF.

The chain recombines TRBV7-6 with TRBJ2-5, with 7 bases aligning to TRBD2. V was clipped by 0 bases and J by 5 bases; unmatched bases: 6. Germline V lookup: CDR1 SGHVS, CDR2 FNYEAQ. The CDR3 spans 15 residues. CDR3 nucleotide sequence: TGTGCCAGCAGCTTAGCGGGGGGGTTTATGGAGACCCAGTACTTC. This gives the protein CASSLAGGFMETQYF. The full variable domain, completed using reference TRBV7-6 and TRBJ2-5, is GAGVSQSPRYKVTKRGQDVALRCDPISGHVSLYWYRQALGQGPEFLTYFNYEAQQDKSGLPNDRFSAERPEGSISTLTIQRTEQRDSAMYRCASSLAGGFMETQYFGPGTRLLVL.

This chain joins TRBV2 and TRBJ2-5; 14 bases fit TRBD2. The CDR3 length is 15 residues. Germline CDR1 and CDR2: SNHLY and FYNNEI. The V segment lost 7 bases and the J segment 4 bases; nucleotides outside the gene matches: 5. The CDR3 DNA is TGTGCCAGCACCCACGGGACTAGCGGGAGAGAGACCCAGTACTTC. Residues: CASTHGTSGRETQYF.

This clone showed up many times. The rearrangement uses TRBV5-6 and TRBJ1-6; D gene ambiguous. Trimming took 0 bases from V and 8 from J, leaving 12 bases between them. The CDR3 covers 15 residues. The V gene's germline CDR1 is SGHDT and CDR2 YYEEEE. The CDR3 protein is CASSLVGRKDSPLHF. Here the CDR3 DNA reads TGTGCCAGCAGCTTGGTCGGCAGGAAAGATTCACCCCTCCACTTT.

In its sample, this clone was seen a few times. In DNA form, the CDR3 reads TGTGCCAGCAGCCGAGGAGGGAACACTGAAGCTTTCTTT. This gives the protein CASSRGGNTEAFF. The chain recombines TRBV7-6 with TRBJ1-1; unclear D gene. This CDR3 region has 13 residues. Germline CDR1 is SGHVS and CDR2 is FNYEAQ. With 5 bases removed from V and 1 base from J, the gap between germline ends came to 8 bases. Using reference TRBV7-6 and TRBJ1-1 for the parts outside the CDR3, the full variable domain is GAGVSQSPRYKVTKRGQDVALRCDPISGHVSLYWYRQALGQGPEFLTYFNYEAQQDKSGLPNDRFSAERPEGSISTLTIQRTEQRDSAMYRCASSRGGNTEAFFGQGTRLTVV.

The chain joins TRBV27 to TRBJ1-6; D remains unclear. Trimming stripped 3 bases from V and 4 bases from J, with 7 bases between. Looked up from germline, CDR1 is MNHEY and CDR2 is SMNVEV (reference sequence). This CDR3 comprises 14 residues. The CDR3 DNA follows: TGTGCCAGCAGTTTGGGAGGGTATAATTCACCCCTCCACTTT. This encodes CASSLGGYNSPLHF.

In this sample, this clone turned up a few times. The V and J genes are TRBV4-1 and TRBJ2-3; tentative D call: TRBD2 (6 bases). Germline lookup yields CDR1 MGHRA and CDR2 YSYEKL. Trimming cost V 2 bases and J 5 bases, with 14 bases left between them. The CDR3 runs 15 residues. The CDR3 is CASSQPGLDVDTQYF. The CDR3, as DNA: TGCGCCAGCAGCCAACCGGGACTGGATGTAGATACGCAGTATTTT.

This clone was seen more than once but under ten times. The chain combines TRBV6-1 with TRBJ2-3; 10 bases align to TRBD2. The CDR3 consists of 16 residues. Germline V gene data show CDR1 as MNHNS and CDR2 as SASEGT. V lost 4 bases, J lost 0 bases, and 4 bases stayed unmatched. CDR3 DNA: TGTGCCAGCAGTGGTTGGACTAGCGGTAGCACAGATACGCAGTATTTT. Translated: CASSGWTSGSTDTQYF.

The chain has TRBV7-2 and TRBJ2-5, with 11 nucleotides matching TRBD2. CDR3 size: 15 residues. The V segment lost 1 base and the J segment 6 bases; nucleotides outside the gene matches: 4. Per the germline V gene, CDR1 is SGHTA and CDR2 is FQGNSA. The CDR3 bases are TGTGCCAGCAGCTTAGTCCTAGCGGGGGGCCAGACCCAGTACTTC. Translated: CASSLVLAGGQTQYF.

This clone was seen a handful of times. The chain uses TRBV6-1 and TRBJ2-7, with D possibly TRBD2 on 6 matching bases. The ends were cut back, 6 bases at V and 3 bases at J, with 15 bases in the middle. The germline gives CDR1 MNHNS, CDR2 SASEGT. The CDR3 is made up of 14 amino acids. As DNA, the CDR3 is TGTGCCAGCAGGGAGGGTCAGGGCCTCTACGAGCAGTACTTC. The encoded protein is CASREGQGLYEQYF.

This chain uses TRBV2 with TRBJ2-5; 7 bases are a match to TRBD2. The germline CDR1 and CDR2 sequences are SNHLY and FYNNEI. The CDR3 has 14 residues. With 6 bases clipped from V and 4 bases from J, the junction kept 8 bases outside the gene matches. The CDR3 nucleotides read TGTGCCAGCAGCGCGAGGTGGGGGGGAGAGACCCAGTACTTC. This sequence encodes CASSARWGGETQYF.

The chain uses TRBV19 and TRBJ2-7; 7 bases match TRBD1. The length of the CDR3 is 14 residues. V lost 3 bases and J lost 0; bases outside the gene matches: 2. CDR1 and CDR2 from the germline V gene are LNHDA and SQIVND (reference sequence). DNA of the CDR3: TGTGCCAGTAGTATGGACAGGACCTCCTACGAGCAGTACTTC. It codes for CASSMDRTSYEQYF.

In this sample, this clone turned up a few times. The CDR3 bases are TGCAGCGCCACTCTTCGGGACAGGCCCTCCTACGAGCAGTACTTC. Residues: CSATLRDRPSYEQYF. The chain joins TRBV29-1 to TRBJ2-7; 8 positions match TRBD1. The CDR3 sequence is 15 residues long. V gave up 7 bases and J gave up 0 bases; unmatched junction bases: 11. Per germline, CDR1 SQVTM and CDR2 ANQGSEA.

This clone was found a few times. The chain uses TRBV6-5 and TRBJ1-2; 7 positions match TRBD1. Germline assignment: CDR1 MNHEY and CDR2 SVGAGI. The CDR3 totals 13 residues. V was clipped by 7 bases and J by 0 bases; unmatched bases: 2. The CDR3 is CASTTGANYGYTF. The DNA of the CDR3 is TGTGCCAGCACCACAGGGGCTAACTATGGCTACACCTTC.

V and J are TRBV2 and TRBJ1-2, with 8 bases identical to TRBD1. V gave up 7 bases and J gave up 7 bases; unmatched junction bases: 11. CDR1 and CDR2 from the germline V gene are SNHLY and FYNNEI. The CDR3 has 14 residues. The CDR3 nucleotides read TGTGCCAGCACCTCAGGGGGCAGGGGAGGTGGCTACACCTTC. Protein: CASTSGGRGGGYTF. The entire variable domain, with the rest obtained from reference TRBV2 and TRBJ1-2, is as follows: EPEVTQTPSHQVTQMGQEVILRCVPISNHLYFYWYRQILGQKVEFLVSFYNNEISEKSEIFDDQFSVERPDGSNFTLKIRSTKLEDSAMYFCASTSGGRGGGYTFGSGTRLTVV.